The subject of this entry is one T cell receptor beta chain. This sample stems from a study of OX40 agonist ivuxolimab in advanced cancers. Between the trimmed V and J ends, which lost 5 bases and 0 bases, there was a span of 14 bases. This CDR3 has 16 amino acids. Germline CDR1 reads SGHTA; CDR2 reads FQGTGA. Baseline, cycle 4 day 1, and cycle 7 day 1 were the blood sampling points. The protocol was immunoSEQ multiplex PCR, while the TCRdb copy is restricted to in-frame clones and leaves out a portion. In the table there are some 60,000 clones, 85% to 90% of which are singletons. This chain uses TRBV7-3 with TRBJ1-3; D may be TRBD1 (5 bases). This sample comprised CD4+ or CD8+ T cells sorted from blood, obtained in a trial of the OX40 agonist ivuxolimab. This TCR came from an adult with an advanced solid tumor such as melanoma, head and neck, liver or kidney cancer. Here the CDR3 DNA reads TGTGCCAGCAGCCCAGGGCGTGCGCTCTCTGGAAACACCATATATTTT. Translation: CASSPGRALSGNTIYF.